This TCR beta chain was captured in a study of immune cell composition in non-small cell lung cancer. Concerning this clone itself: The antigen is unknown.

Profiling relied on immunoSEQ multiplex PCR, and the TCRdb table lists in-frame clones only, not all of them. The table records roughly 14,000 clones, 69% of them present only once. Trimming at V came to 4 bases and at J to 8 bases, leaving 17 bases not matched to a gene. Germline V CDR1 and CDR2: SGHNT, YYREEE (reference sequence). The CDR3 is made up of 17 amino acids. Findings and limits, study-wide: Squamous lung tumours showed higher top 10 clone scores and clonality than adenocarcinomas.

The rearrangement uses TRBV5-4 and TRBJ2-4; 8 bases match TRBD1. The receptor was derived from a human donor with non-small cell lung cancer. Sequenced sample: lung tumor tissue. Here the CDR3 DNA reads TGTGCCAGCAGCGGGGGCGGACAGGGTTTAGGGTCGGACATTCAGTACTTC. Amino acids: CASSGGGQGLGSDIQYF.